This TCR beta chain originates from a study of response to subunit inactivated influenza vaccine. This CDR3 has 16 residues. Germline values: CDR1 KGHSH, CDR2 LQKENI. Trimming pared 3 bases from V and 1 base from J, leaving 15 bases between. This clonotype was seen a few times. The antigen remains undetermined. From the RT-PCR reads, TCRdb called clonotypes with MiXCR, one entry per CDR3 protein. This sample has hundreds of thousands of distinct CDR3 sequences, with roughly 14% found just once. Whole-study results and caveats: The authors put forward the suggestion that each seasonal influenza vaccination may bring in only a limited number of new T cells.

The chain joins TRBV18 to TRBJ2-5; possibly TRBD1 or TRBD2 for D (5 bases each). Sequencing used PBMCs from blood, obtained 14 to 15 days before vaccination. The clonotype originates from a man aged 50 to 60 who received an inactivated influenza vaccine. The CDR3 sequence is CASSPWLRGIQETQYF. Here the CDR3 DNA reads TGTGCCAGCTCACCCTGGTTGAGGGGAATCCAAGAGACCCAGTACTTC.